Sequencing of this TCR beta chain was carried out in a study of blood T cell repertoires in COVID-19. Sequencing used immunoSEQ multiplex PCR; TCRdb keeps in-frame clones, though not all of them. The sample consists of approximately 450,000 clones, roughly 87% of them appearing once. Clinical histories supplied by participants themselves formed the basis of cohort assignment. The CDR3 has 15 residues. Germline CDR1 PRHDT, CDR2 FYEKMQ (reference sequence). Trimming shortened V by 4 bases and J by 4 bases, and 16 bases separated the two germline ends. Material: PBMCs or T cells enriched from blood (not recorded which). This receptor was obtained from a young woman with acute COVID-19. J is TRBJ2-5 and V is TRBV13; D possibly corresponds to TRBD2 (6 bases). The chain's CDR3 is CASSSMREDLETQYF. The CDR3 region has the DNA TGTGCCAGCAGCTCCATGCGGGAAGACCTAGAGACCCAGTACTTC.